This passage covers 12 T cell receptor beta chains from one sample sequenced in a study of tumor and adjacent non-tumor tissue in lung cancer. No cell sorting was done before RNA was extracted from the tissue. More than 3 cm separated this lung sample from the edge of the tumor. A modified ARM-PCR protocol with three rounds of nested PCR amplified TCRbeta. TCRdb fed the multiplex PCR reads into MiXCR, producing one record per CDR3 protein. The sample consists of fewer than 45,000 distinct CDR3 sequences, 60% to 70% of them appearing once. The source material was distant non-tumor lung tissue. These TCRs come from a woman between 35 and 50 years old with non-small cell lung cancer.

In regard to this clonotype: One junction end disagrees with the germline gene, perhaps due to a read error. The genes are TRBV12-3 or TRBV12-4 and TRBJ2-1; 13 bases are shared with TRBD2. The CDR3 covers 16 residues. For the CDR3, the DNA is TGTGCAAGCAGTTTTAGGACTAGCGGGAGTTACAATGAGCAGTTCTTC. Its protein product is CASSFRTSGSYNEQFF.

On this clonotype itself: An end of the junction differs from the germline gene, which may be a read error. The chain combines TRBV5-1 with TRBJ2-1; D is tentatively TRBD1 or TRBD2 (5 bases each). This CDR3 is 16 amino acids long. Germline values: CDR1 SGHRS, CDR2 YFSETQ. In nucleotides, the CDR3 is TGCGCCAGCAGCTTCGAGGGACCCCGCTCCTACATTGAGCAGTTCTTC. Its translation is CASSFEGPRSYIEQFF.

About this clonotype itself: No conserved phenylalanine or tryptophan ends this CDR3, so it is likely a read error. Because the CDR3's place on the DNA is in doubt, the DNA is left out and the CDR3 is given as listed by TCRdb. V usage is TRBV11-3 and J usage is TRBJ2-1; the D segment call TRBD2 is taken from the table without a DNA check. Germline V lookup: CDR1 SGHNT, CDR2 YENEEA. The CDR3 numbers 11 amino acids, ends counted. This chain's CDR3 is CASSFLRVLVH.

Remarks on this clonotype: A read error is likely, as this CDR3 ends without the conserved phenylalanine or tryptophan. The J gene is TRBJ2-7, the V gene TRBV6-6; 10 positions agree with TRBD2. Germline loops: CDR1 MNHNY, CDR2 SVGAGI (reference sequence). The CDR3 has 16 amino acids. This CDR3 reads CASRYSASGSTYEQYS. The CDR3 DNA sequence: TGCGCCAGCAGGTACTCTGCTAGCGGGAGTACCTACGAGCAGTACTCC.

In regard to this clonotype: The junction and the germline gene differ at one end; a read error may be behind it. V is TRBV9 and J is TRBJ1-2; D call uncertain. The germline V gene has CDR1 SGDLS and CDR2 YYNGEE. CDR3 length: 13 amino acids. The CDR3 nucleotides are TGTGTCAGCAGCGGCTCAGACCCCTATGGCTACACCTTC. It codes for CVSSGSDPYGYTF. Complete variable domain (other parts from reference TRBV9 and TRBJ1-2): DSGVTQTPKHLITATGQRVTLRCSPRSGDLSVYWYQQSLDQGLQFLIQYYNGEERAKGNILERFSAQQFPDLHSELNLSSLELGDSALYFCVSSGSDPYGYTFGSGTRLTVV.

The CDR3 spells CASSQPKQWAGSPLHF. The DNA for the CDR3 is TGCGCCAGCAGCCAACCTAAACAGTGGGCAGGCTCACCCCTCCACTTT. The rearrangement links TRBV4-1 to TRBJ1-6, with D unclear. The germline CDR1 and CDR2 sequences are MGHRA and YSYEKL. Trimming took off 2 bases at V and 10 bases at J, with 18 bases between the two ends. This CDR3 has 16 residues.

Notes on this clonotype: The junction and the germline gene differ at one end; a read error may be behind it. The genes are TRBV11-2 and TRBJ2-5; D may be TRBD2 (5 bases). Germline V gene lookup returns CDR1 SGHAT and CDR2 FQNNGV. The CDR3 has 17 residues. CDR3 sequence (DNA): TGTGCCAGCAGCTTAGGTTTGGGTGTCGGGGTCCGAGAGACACAGTACTTC. Its translation: CASSLGLGVGVRETQYF.

Note on this clonotype: One base away lies a much larger clone, so this may be a sequencing read error. Without the conserved terminal phenylalanine or tryptophan, this CDR3 likely stems from a read error. The chain is built from TRBV28 and TRBJ1-2; D unresolved. V lost 2 bases to trimming and J lost 4 bases, with 11 bases between them. Per germline, CDR1 MDHEN and CDR2 SYDVKM. The CDR3 has 14 residues. In DNA, the CDR3 is TGTGCCAGCAGTTTACCCAGCTTCGGCTATGGCTACACCTTA. It is translated as CASSLPSFGYGYTL.

This clonotype appeared once. Germline and junction disagree at one end, which may indicate a read error. This chain joins TRBV10-2 and TRBJ2-1; unclear D gene. The germline V gene has CDR1 WSHSY and CDR2 SAAADI. The CDR3 runs to 11 residues. The CDR3 loop reads CTSSHSSEPFF. The CDR3 bases are TGCACCAGCAGTCACTCCTCAGAGCCGTTCTTC.

In its sample, this clonotype was seen many times. The chain recombines TRBV30 with TRBJ1-2, with D maybe TRBD1 (5 bases). The V end was cut by 4 bases, the J end by 5 bases, with 17 bases between. The CDR3 loop spans 14 amino acids. Germline-derived CDR1 and CDR2 are GTSNPN and SVGIG (reference sequence). The CDR3 protein is CAWTPGSGGYGYTF. CDR3 DNA: TGTGCCTGGACCCCAGGGAGTGGGGGGTATGGCTACACCTTC.

Regarding this clonotype: One end of the junction varies from germline; a read error may be responsible. This chain connects TRBV12-3 or TRBV12-4 to TRBJ1-5; D not certain. The CDR3 runs 13 residues. The CDR3 nucleotides read TGTGTCAGCAGCCTAGGTAGCAATCAGCCCAAGCATTTT. It is translated as CVSSLGSNQPKHF.

This chain uses TRBV30 with TRBJ1-2; 7 bases are a match to TRBD1. V shed 8 bases and J 7 bases; nucleotides not matched to a gene: 16. The CDR3 is 14 amino acids. From germline, CDR1 is GTSNPN and CDR2 SVGIG (reference sequence). For the CDR3, the DNA is TGTGCCCGGATTGGAGGGACAGAACGATCTGGCTACACCTTC. It yields the protein CARIGGTERSGYTF.